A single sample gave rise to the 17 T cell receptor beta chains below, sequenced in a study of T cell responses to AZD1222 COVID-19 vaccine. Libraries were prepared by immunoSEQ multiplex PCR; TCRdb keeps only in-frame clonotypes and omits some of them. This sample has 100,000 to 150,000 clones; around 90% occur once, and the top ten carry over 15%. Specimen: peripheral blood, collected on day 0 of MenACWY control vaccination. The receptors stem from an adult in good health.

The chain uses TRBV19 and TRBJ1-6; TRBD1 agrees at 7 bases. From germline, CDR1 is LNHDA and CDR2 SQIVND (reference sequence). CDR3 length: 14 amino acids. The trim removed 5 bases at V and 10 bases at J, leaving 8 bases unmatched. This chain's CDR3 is CASSPTGVPSPLHF. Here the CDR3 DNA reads TGTGCCAGTAGTCCAACAGGGGTACCCTCACCCCTCCACTTT.

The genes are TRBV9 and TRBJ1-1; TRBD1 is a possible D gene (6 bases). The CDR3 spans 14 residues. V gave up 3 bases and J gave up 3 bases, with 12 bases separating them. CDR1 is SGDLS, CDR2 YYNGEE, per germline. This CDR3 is CASSAGQRDTEAFF. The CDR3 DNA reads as TGTGCCAGCAGCGCCGGACAGAGGGACACTGAAGCTTTCTTT.

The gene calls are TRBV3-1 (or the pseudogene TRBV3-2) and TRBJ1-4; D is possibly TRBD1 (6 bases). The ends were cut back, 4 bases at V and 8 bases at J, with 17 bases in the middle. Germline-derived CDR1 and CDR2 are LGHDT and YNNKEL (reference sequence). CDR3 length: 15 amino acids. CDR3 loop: CASSRKGGAEEKLFF. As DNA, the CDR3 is TGTGCCAGCAGCCGCAAAGGGGGGGCAGAGGAAAAACTGTTTTTT.

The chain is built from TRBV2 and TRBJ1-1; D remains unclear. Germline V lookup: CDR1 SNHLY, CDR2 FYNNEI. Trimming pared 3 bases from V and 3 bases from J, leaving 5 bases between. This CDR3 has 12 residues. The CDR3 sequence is CASSDHYTEAFF. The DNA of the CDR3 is TGTGCCAGCAGTGATCACTACACTGAAGCTTTCTTT.

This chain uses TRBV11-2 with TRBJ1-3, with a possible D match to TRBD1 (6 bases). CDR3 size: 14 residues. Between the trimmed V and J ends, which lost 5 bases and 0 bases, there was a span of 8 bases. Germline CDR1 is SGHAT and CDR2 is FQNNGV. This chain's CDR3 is CASSAQGSGNTIYF. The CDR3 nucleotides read TGTGCCAGCAGCGCACAGGGCTCTGGAAACACCATATATTTT.

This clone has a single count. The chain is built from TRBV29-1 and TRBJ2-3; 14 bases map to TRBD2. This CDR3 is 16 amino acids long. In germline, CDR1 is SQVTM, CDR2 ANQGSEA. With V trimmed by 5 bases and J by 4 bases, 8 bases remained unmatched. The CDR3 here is CSVLRLAGGRADTQYF. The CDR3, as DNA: TGCAGCGTTCTACGACTAGCGGGAGGGCGAGCAGATACGCAGTATTTT.

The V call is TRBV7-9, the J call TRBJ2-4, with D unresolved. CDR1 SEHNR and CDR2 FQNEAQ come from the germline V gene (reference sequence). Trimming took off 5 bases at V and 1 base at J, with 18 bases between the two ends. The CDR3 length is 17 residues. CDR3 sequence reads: CASSPPRRILAKNIQYF. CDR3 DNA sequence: TGTGCCAGCAGCCCCCCCCGCCGTATTTTGGCCAAAAACATTCAGTACTTC.

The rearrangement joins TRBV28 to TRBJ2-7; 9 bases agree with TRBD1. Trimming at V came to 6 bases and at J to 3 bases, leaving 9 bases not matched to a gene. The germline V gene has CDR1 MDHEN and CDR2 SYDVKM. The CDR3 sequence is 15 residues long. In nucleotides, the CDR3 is TGTGCCAGCAGCCCACCCGGGACAGGGAACTACGAGCAGTACTTC. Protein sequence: CASSPPGTGNYEQYF.

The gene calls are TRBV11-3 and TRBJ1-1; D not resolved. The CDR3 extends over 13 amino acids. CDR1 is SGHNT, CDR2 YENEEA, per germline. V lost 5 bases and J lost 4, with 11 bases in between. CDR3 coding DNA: TGTGCCAGCAGCGCCGGCCCGATCACTGAAGCTTTCTTT. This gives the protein CASSAGPITEAFF. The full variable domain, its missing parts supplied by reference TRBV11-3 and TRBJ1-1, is EAGVVQSPRYKIIEKKQPVAFWCNPISGHNTLYWYLQNLGQGPELLIRYENEEAVDDSQLPKDRFSAERLKGVDSTLKIQPAELGDSAVYLCASSAGPITEAFFGQGTRLTVV.

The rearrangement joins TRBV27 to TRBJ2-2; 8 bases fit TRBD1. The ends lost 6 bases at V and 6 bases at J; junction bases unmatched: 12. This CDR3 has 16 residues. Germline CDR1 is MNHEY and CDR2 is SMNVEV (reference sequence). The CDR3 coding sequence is TGTGCCAGCAGCCTGAAAGGACAGGGTAGGGCCGGGGAGCTGTTTTTT. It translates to CASSLKGQGRAGELFF.

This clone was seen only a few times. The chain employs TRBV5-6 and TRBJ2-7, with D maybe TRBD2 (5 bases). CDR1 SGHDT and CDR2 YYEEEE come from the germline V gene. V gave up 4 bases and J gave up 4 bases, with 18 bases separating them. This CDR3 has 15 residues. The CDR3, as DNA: TGTGCCAGCAGCCTGCTGGGGAGTAACCCTTACGAGCAGTACTTC. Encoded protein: CASSLLGSNPYEQYF.

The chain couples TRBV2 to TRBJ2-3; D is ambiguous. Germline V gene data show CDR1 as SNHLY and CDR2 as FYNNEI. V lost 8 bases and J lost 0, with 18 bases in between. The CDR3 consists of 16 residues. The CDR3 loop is CASSGRGKPSTDTQYF. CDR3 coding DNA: TGTGCCAGCTCTGGACGTGGCAAGCCTAGCACAGATACGCAGTATTTT.

DNA for the CDR3: TGTGCCAGCACCTCTTTGGAAACAGGGGGCTACGAGCAGTACTTC. Translated: CASTSLETGGYEQYF. V gene TRBV6-5 combines with J gene TRBJ2-7; the match to TRBD1 covers 8 bases. The CDR3 is 15 amino acids. CDR1 is MNHEY, CDR2 SVGAGI, per germline. Losses at the gene ends were 7 bases for V and 3 bases for J; bases not matched to a gene: 11.

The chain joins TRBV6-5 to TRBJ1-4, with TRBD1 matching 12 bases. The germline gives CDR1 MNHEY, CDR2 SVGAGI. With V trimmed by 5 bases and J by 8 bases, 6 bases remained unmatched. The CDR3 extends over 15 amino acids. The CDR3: CASSPGTGGLEKLFF. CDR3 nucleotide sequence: TGTGCCAGCAGTCCAGGGACAGGGGGCCTCGAAAAACTGTTTTTT.

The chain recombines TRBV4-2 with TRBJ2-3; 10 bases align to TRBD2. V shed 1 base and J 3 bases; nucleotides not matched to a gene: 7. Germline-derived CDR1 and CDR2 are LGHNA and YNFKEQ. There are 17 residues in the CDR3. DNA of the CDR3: TGTGCCAGCAGCCAAGGAACTAGCGGGAAGGCGACAGATACGCAGTATTTT. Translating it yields CASSQGTSGKATDTQYF.

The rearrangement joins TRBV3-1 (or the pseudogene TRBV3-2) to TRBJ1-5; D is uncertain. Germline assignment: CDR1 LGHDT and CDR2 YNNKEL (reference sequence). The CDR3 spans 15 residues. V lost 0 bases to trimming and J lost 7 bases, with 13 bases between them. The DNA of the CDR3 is TGTGCCAGCAGCCAAGATATGGGATCTCACCAGCCCCAGCATTTT. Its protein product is CASSQDMGSHQPQHF.

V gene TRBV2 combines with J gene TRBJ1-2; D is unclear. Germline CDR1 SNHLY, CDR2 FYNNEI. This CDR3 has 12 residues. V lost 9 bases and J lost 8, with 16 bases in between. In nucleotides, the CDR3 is TGTGCCAGTAAAAAGGACGGTCCCGGCTACACCTTC. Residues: CASKKDGPGYTF.